The rows below give T cell receptor beta chains drawn from one sample of a study of metastatic and nonmetastatic thyroid tumors. With MiXCR, TCRdb reprocessed the PCR reads. The sample consists of tens of thousands of clones, 16% of them appearing once. The sample consisted of blood. Source of these receptors: a male donor with papillary thyroid cancer or a benign thyroid nodule (not recorded which). Some clones in this sample may be carry-over from other donors' samples. Both conserved end residues are part of each CDR3. The order of the fields is V gene, clone size, J gene, CDR3 length, D gene, CDR3 DNA, CDR3 protein. A D gene is named only where the DNA matches it firmly. Only some rows state a clone size, as once, few, many or a class for expanded clones.

TRBV12-3/TRBV12-4	-	TRBJ2-3	18	TRBD1	TGTGCCAGCAGTCTGACGAAGGGGACAGGCATGGGCACAGATACGCAGTGTTTT	CASSLTKGTGMGTDTQCF
TRBV12-3/TRBV12-4	few	TRBJ2-3	15	TRBD2	TGTGCCAGCAGTCTAGCGGGATGGGATGCAGATACGCAGTATTTT	CASSLAGWDADTQYF
TRBV12-3/TRBV12-4	many	TRBJ2-1	15	TRBD2	TGTGCCAGCAGTTTGACTAGCGGGGTCTACAATGAGCAGTTCTTC	CASSLTSGVYNEQFF
TRBV27	many	TRBJ2-5	15	TRBD1	TGTGCCAGCAGTTTATTGGGACAGGTCCGGGAGACCCAGTACTTC	CASSLLGQVRETQYF
TRBV4-1	many	TRBJ2-1	16	-	TGCGCCAGCAGCCAAGACGGAGCGTTCTCCTACAATGAGCAGTTCTTC	CASSQDGAFSYNEQFF
TRBV3-1	many	TRBJ1-1	13	TRBD1	TGTGCCAGCAGGGGGACAGGAAACACTGAAGCTTTCTTT	CASRGTGNTEAFF
TRBV24-1	few	TRBJ2-5	15	TRBD2	TGTGTCACCAGTGATTTTGTTAGCGGGAAAGAGACCCAGTACTTC	CVTSDFVSGKETQYF
TRBV12-3/TRBV12-4	many	TRBJ2-1	15	-	TGTGCCAGCGCAGGGTCGGGGAGCTCCTACAATGAGCAGTTCTTC	CASAGSGSSYNEQFF
TRBV6-4	few	TRBJ1-2	14	-	TGTTCCAGCAGTGACTCGACGGATACAGATGGCTACACCTTC	CSSSDSTDTDGYTF
TRBV12-3/TRBV12-4	many	TRBJ1-4	15	-	TGTGCCAGCAGATGGCTCGACAGCTCTAATGAAAAACTGTTTTTT	CASRWLDSSNEKLFF
TRBV5-1	many	TRBJ2-2	15	-	TGCGCCAGCAGCTCCAGAGGGGCACAGACCGGGGAGCTGTTTTTT	CASSSRGAQTGELFF
TRBV7-8	-	TRBJ2-3	15	-	TGTGCCAGCAGCTTAGGAGGGGGTCAGACAGATACGCAGTATTTT	CASSLGGGQTDTQYF
TRBV5-6	many	TRBJ1-2	13	-	TGTGCCAGCAGCTTGGAGGCGAACTATGGCTACACCTTC	CASSLEANYGYTF
TRBV12-3/TRBV12-4	medium-sized	TRBJ1-1	13	-	TGTGCCAGCAGCATCGGGGGTGTCAGAGAGGCTTTCTTT	CASSIGGVREAFF